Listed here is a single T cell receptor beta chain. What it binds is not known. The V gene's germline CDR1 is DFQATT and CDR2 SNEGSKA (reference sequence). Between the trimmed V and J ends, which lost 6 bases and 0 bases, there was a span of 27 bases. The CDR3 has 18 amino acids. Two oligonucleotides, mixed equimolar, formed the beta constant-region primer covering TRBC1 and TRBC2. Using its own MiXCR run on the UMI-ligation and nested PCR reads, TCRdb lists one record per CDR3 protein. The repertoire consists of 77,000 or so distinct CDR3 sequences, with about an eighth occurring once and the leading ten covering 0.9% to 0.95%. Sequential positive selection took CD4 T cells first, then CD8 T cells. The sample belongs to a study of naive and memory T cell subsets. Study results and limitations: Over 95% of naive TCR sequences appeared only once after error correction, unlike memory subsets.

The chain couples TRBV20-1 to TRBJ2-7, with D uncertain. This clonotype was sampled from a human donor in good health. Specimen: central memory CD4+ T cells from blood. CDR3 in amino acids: CSALDATRSEITSYEQYF. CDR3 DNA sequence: TGCAGTGCCTTGGATGCGACTCGATCAGAGATAACCTCCTACGAGCAGTACTTC.